This T cell receptor (beta chain) came from a study of response to subunit inactivated influenza vaccine. Looked up from germline, CDR1 is MNHEY and CDR2 is SVGEGT. Trimming shortened V by 9 bases and J by 6 bases, and 20 bases separated the two germline ends. This CDR3 has 14 amino acids. The study, taken as a whole, reports: It was suggested by the authors that few new T cells are recruited by each seasonal influenza vaccination.

Notes on this clonotype: Its antigen is not known.

One entry per CDR3 protein, called by TCRdb with MiXCR from the RT-PCR reads. The sample yields 800,000 or so distinct CDR3 sequences, 21% seen once. The material sequenced was PBMCs from blood, taken about 5 days after vaccination. The source is a man between 50 and 59 years old who received an inactivated influenza vaccine. The chain carries TRBV6-2 or TRBV6-3 and TRBJ1-1; tentatively, D is TRBD1 (5 bases). The CDR3 reads CASTLGRVTAEAFF. CDR3 DNA sequence: TGTGCCAGTACCTTGGGACGGGTAACAGCTGAAGCTTTCTTT.